Listed below are T cell receptor beta chains from one sample, sequenced in a study of T cell changes during pregnancy in multiple sclerosis. Sequencing was performed with immunoSEQ multiplex PCR; in TCRdb, only in-frame clones are kept and a portion is missing. The data hold 70,000 to 100,000 clones, with 85% to 95% observed a single time. The source material was peripheral blood, sampled in the first trimester of pregnancy. The receptors here all came from a female donor with multiple sclerosis, enrolled in a pregnancy study. Both conserved end residues are trimmed from each CDR3. A D gene is named only where the DNA matches it firmly. Clone size is given for some rows only: seen once, a few or many times, or a class if the clone is expanded.

D gene	V gene	clone size	J gene	CDR3 protein
.	TRBV18	.	TRBJ1-1	ASSPAVNTEAF
.	TRBV9	.	TRBJ2-7	ASSGTGTIYLYEQY
.	TRBV7-2	.	TRBJ1-1	ASGLGVRGEAF
.	TRBV18	.	TRBJ1-4	ASSPQEANEKLF
.	TRBV19	.	TRBJ2-1	ASSIGGSVHNEQF
TRBD1	TRBV29-1	.	TRBJ2-5	SVVTGGETQY
.	TRBV6-1	.	TRBJ2-2	ASSDNVEWTGELF
.	TRBV5-1	few	TRBJ1-2	ASSLEGVPNYGYT
.	TRBV21-1	.	TRBJ1-5	ASGQGKAIQPQH
.	TRBV2	.	TRBJ2-7	ASRVGPGVDEQY
.	TRBV28	.	TRBJ2-7	ASSSYWWGDEQY
.	TRBV5-8	.	TRBJ2-2	ASSLREYQTGELF
TRBD1	TRBV19	.	TRBJ1-1	ASSMTGVNTEAF
TRBD2	TRBV5-4	.	TRBJ2-3	ASSSGLAGGSTDTQY
TRBD2	TRBV19	.	TRBJ2-7	ASRLAGDYEQY
.	TRBV7-9	.	TRBJ2-7	ASSPTGTYEQY
TRBD1	TRBV19	.	TRBJ1-1	ASSPGDRGPNGEAF
.	TRBV6-1	.	TRBJ2-1	ASSEDAGAPSNEQF
TRBD1	TRBV5-4	.	TRBJ2-7	ASSQGQGRYEQY
.	TRBV2	.	TRBJ1-5	ASSEYWTAGDIDQPQH
.	TRBV19	.	TRBJ2-7	ASSQTGILEYEQY
TRBD2	TRBV4-2	.	TRBJ2-7	ASSQDGSAGYEQY
TRBD1	TRBV19	once	TRBJ2-7	ASSSRQGLEQY
TRBD1	TRBV5-1	.	TRBJ2-3	ASGETGSTDTQY
.	TRBV7-2	once	TRBJ2-7	ASSLAPSLSYEQY
.	TRBV18	.	TRBJ2-7	ASSPARGAYEQY
.	TRBV5-1	.	TRBJ2-1	ASSLEGVSYNEQF
TRBD1	TRBV4-3	many	TRBJ1-2	ASSQELGGRGYT
.	TRBV9	.	TRBJ2-7	ASSVAGTTYEQY
TRBD2	TRBV6-1	once	TRBJ2-2	ASSEWQREISTGELF
TRBD2	TRBV7-3	.	TRBJ2-1	ASSSTPGLAGVQEQF
TRBD1	TRBV7-2	.	TRBJ1-3	ASKTGAGNTIY
.	TRBV27	.	TRBJ2-7	ASSFTAGFHEQY
TRBD2	TRBV6-1	.	TRBJ2-3	ASSDLSGGTTDTQY
TRBD1	TRBV19	once	TRBJ1-2	ASSSRTGGDYGYT
.	TRBV9	.	TRBJ2-1	ASSPQSRNEQF
TRBD1	TRBV5-1	.	TRBJ2-3	ASSHPPGTGGEGTQY
TRBD1	TRBV5-1	.	TRBJ2-5	ASSSGQAGETQY
.	TRBV7-9	.	TRBJ2-7	ASSLTPGSLSYEQY
.	TRBV7-2	.	TRBJ1-2	ASSLALRPGGKDGYT
TRBD2	TRBV7-3	.	TRBJ2-2	ASRRTSGSWSTGELF
.	TRBV7-2	.	TRBJ2-5	ASSLPPGETQY
TRBD1	TRBV7-6	.	TRBJ2-3	ASSPGQGARNTQY
TRBD1	TRBV9	.	TRBJ2-5	ASSGPQGETQY